These 32 T cell receptor beta chains share one sample of origin, sequenced in a study of blood T cell repertoires in COVID-19. Sequencing used immunoSEQ multiplex PCR; TCRdb keeps in-frame clones, though not all of them. In the table there are roughly 200,000 clones, roughly 94% of which are singletons. Sequencing was done on a sample of peripheral blood. The receptors shown here come from a man aged 25 to 40 with COVID-19, enrolled during active disease.

The rearrangement links TRBV7-3 to TRBJ1-4; D not resolved. CDR3 size: 13 residues. V lost 4 bases and J 7 bases, leaving 10 bases between the germline ends. Germline loops: CDR1 SGHTA, CDR2 FQGTGA. The CDR3 nucleotides read TGTGCCAGCAGCTCCCAACTCCCTGAAAAACTGTTTTTT. Its protein is CASSSQLPEKLFF.

J is TRBJ2-7 and V is TRBV10-3, with D perhaps TRBD2 (7 bases). CDR1 is ENHRY, CDR2 SYGVKD, per germline. Between the trimmed V and J ends, which lost 3 bases and 3 bases, there was a span of 12 bases. The CDR3 sequence is 14 residues long. The CDR3 loop reads CAISDTGGDYEQYF. The CDR3 DNA sequence: TGTGCCATCAGTGATACGGGGGGCGACTACGAGCAGTACTTC.

The V gene is TRBV6-1, the J gene TRBJ1-5; 9 positions agree with TRBD1. The germline V gene encodes CDR1 MNHNS and CDR2 SASEGT. CDR3 length equals 16 residues. V lost 4 bases, J lost 5 bases, and 9 bases stayed unmatched. This CDR3 is CASSAMGQGEYQPQHF. CDR3 bases: TGTGCCAGCAGTGCCATGGGACAGGGCGAATATCAGCCCCAGCATTTT.

The chain uses TRBV5-1 and TRBJ2-2; TRBD1 matches at 9 bases. Trimming cost V 0 bases and J 1 base; bases outside gene matches: 1. Per germline, CDR1 SGHRS and CDR2 YFSETQ. This CDR3 has 16 amino acids. For the CDR3, the DNA is TGCGCCAGCAGCTTGGGGGGACAGGGGAACACCGGGGAGCTGTTTTTT. Amino acids: CASSLGGQGNTGELFF.

CDR3 loop: CASSGQGASGYTF. CDR3 sequence (DNA): TGTGCCAGTAGTGGACAGGGGGCGAGTGGCTACACCTTC. The gene calls are TRBV19 and TRBJ1-2; TRBD1 aligns across 11 bases. Per germline, CDR1 LNHDA and CDR2 SQIVND (reference sequence). Trimming at V came to 5 bases and at J to 7 bases, leaving 3 bases not matched to a gene. CDR3 length: 13 residues.

V and J are TRBV19 and TRBJ1-2; D unresolved. The CDR3 spans 13 residues. The V and J ends lost 5 bases and 6 bases respectively, with 13 bases between them. CDR1 and CDR2 (germline): LNHDA, SQIVND (reference sequence). In nucleotides, the CDR3 is TGTGCCAGTAGTGTCGGGGAGGGAGATGGCTACACCTTC. It specifies CASSVGEGDGYTF.

V gene TRBV3-1 (or the pseudogene TRBV3-2) combines with J gene TRBJ2-4; possible D gene TRBD1, 5 bases. The CDR3 extends over 14 amino acids. V dropped 4 bases and J dropped 1 base, with 8 bases sitting between them. The germline V gene has CDR1 LGHDT and CDR2 YNNKEL (reference sequence). CDR3 residues: CASSPRQAKNIQYF. The CDR3 DNA is TGTGCCAGCAGCCCGAGACAGGCCAAAAACATTCAGTACTTC.

The chain is built from TRBV6-2 or TRBV6-3 and TRBJ2-5, with D maybe TRBD2 (5 bases). Per the germline V gene, CDR1 is MNHEY and CDR2 is SVGEGT. CDR3 size: 14 residues. Trimming shortened V by 4 bases and J by 3 bases, and 12 bases separated the two germline ends. The CDR3 nucleotides are TGTGCCAGCAGTTTACTAGGTTTCGAAGAGACCCAGTACTTC. Amino acid sequence: CASSLLGFEETQYF.

A few counts support this clone. The rearrangement uses TRBV10-3 and TRBJ2-1; 10 nucleotides match TRBD2. Germline CDR1 is ENHRY and CDR2 is SYGVKD. This CDR3 region has 16 residues. The V segment lost 2 bases and the J segment 3 bases; nucleotides outside the gene matches: 4. CDR3 nucleotide sequence: TGTGCCATCAGTGAGGGAGCGGGGGGGCTCTACAATGAGCAGTTCTTC. Amino acids: CAISEGAGGLYNEQFF.

The gene calls are TRBV7-2 and TRBJ1-2; 8 bases are shared with TRBD1. CDR1 and CDR2 (germline): SGHTA, FQGNSA. Losses at the gene ends were 3 bases for V and 10 bases for J; bases not matched to a gene: 10. This CDR3 is built from 14 residues. The CDR3 region has the DNA TGTGCCAGCAGCTTCCCGGACAGGGTTGGTTTCTACACCTTC. Residues: CASSFPDRVGFYTF.

The CDR3 bases are TGTGCCAGCTCGCCAGGACTAGCGGGCGACAATGAGCAGTTCTTC. Protein sequence: CASSPGLAGDNEQFF. The rearrangement joins TRBV18 to TRBJ2-1; 11 nucleotides line up with TRBD2. The germline V gene has CDR1 KGHSH and CDR2 LQKENI. The CDR3 covers 15 residues. Germline trimming cut 6 bases from V and 5 bases from J; bases unmatched to any gene: 6.

This rearrangement joins TRBV18 to TRBJ2-1, with 11 bases matching TRBD2. With 0 bases clipped from V and 5 bases from J, the junction kept 0 bases outside the gene matches. Germline V gene data show CDR1 as KGHSH and CDR2 as LQKENI. This CDR3 region has 15 residues. In DNA, the CDR3 is TGTGCCAGCTCACCACCGGGACTAGCGGACAATGAGCAGTTCTTC. Encoded protein: CASSPPGLADNEQFF.

The chain is built from TRBV30 and TRBJ2-5, with D possibly TRBD2 on 6 matching bases. V was cut by 2 bases and J by 7 bases, with 14 bases left in between. The CDR3 contains 13 residues. CDR1 and CDR2 (germline): GTSNPN, SVGIG (reference sequence). CDR3 sequence: CAWSTGTEATQYF. CDR3 DNA sequence: TGTGCCTGGAGTACCGGGACTGAGGCGACCCAGTACTTC. Using reference TRBV30 and TRBJ2-5 for the parts outside the CDR3, the full variable domain is SQTIHQWPATLVQPVGSPLSLECTVEGTSNPNLYWYRQAAGRGLQLLFYSVGIGQISSEVPQNLSASRPQDRQFILSSKKLLLSDSGFYLCAWSTGTEATQYFGPGTRLLVL.

Details on this clone: Other nucleotide sequences in the sample specify the same CDR3. The chain has TRBV19 and TRBJ1-3; 8 bases line up with TRBD1. V shed 5 bases, J shed 0 bases, and the junction held 3 bases outside the gene matches. The germline V gene encodes CDR1 LNHDA and CDR2 SQIVND (reference sequence). The CDR3 sequence is 15 residues long. CDR3 sequence: CASSATGGSGNTIYF. The CDR3, as DNA: TGTGCCAGTAGTGCTACAGGGGGCTCTGGAAACACCATATATTTT.

The rearrangement links TRBV28 to TRBJ2-1, with D possibly TRBD2 on 6 matching bases. This CDR3 contains 14 residues. V was trimmed by 6 bases and J by 5 bases, leaving 14 bases between them. Germline V lookup: CDR1 MDHEN, CDR2 SYDVKM. CDR3 DNA sequence: TGTGCCAGCAGGTTAGCTGGGGGGAACAATGAGCAGTTCTTC. It codes for CASRLAGGNNEQFF.

The genes are TRBV28 and TRBJ1-5; 8 bases align to TRBD1. From germline, CDR1 is MDHEN and CDR2 SYDVKM. This CDR3 comprises 20 residues. With V trimmed by 2 bases and J by 0 bases, 15 bases remained unmatched. CDR3 in DNA: TGTGCCAGCAGTTTAGCCGGACAGGGAATACCCTACAATAGCAATCAGCCCCAGCATTTT. Its protein is CASSLAGQGIPYNSNQPQHF.

The chain combines TRBV5-6 with TRBJ2-3, with TRBD2 matching over 8 bases. CDR1 is SGHDT, CDR2 YYEEEE, per germline. Trimming removed 0 bases from V and 4 bases from J; junction bases left unmatched: 7. This CDR3 is built from 16 residues. The CDR3 spells CASSLVVAGGSDTQYF. CDR3 DNA sequence: TGTGCCAGCAGCTTGGTCGTGGCGGGGGGTTCAGATACGCAGTATTTT.

The gene calls are TRBV7-9 and TRBJ1-2; TRBD1 agrees at 7 bases. The germline gives CDR1 SEHNR, CDR2 FQNEAQ (reference sequence). Trimming cost V 6 bases and J 6 bases; bases outside gene matches: 19. This CDR3 is 17 amino acids long. This CDR3 reads CASRDGQSGGRNDGYTF. Written as DNA, the CDR3 is TGTGCCAGCAGGGATGGGCAGTCAGGGGGGAGAAACGATGGCTACACCTTC.

V is TRBV7-9 and J is TRBJ1-2, with 7 bases that match TRBD1. Germline V gene sequence: CDR1 SEHNR, CDR2 FQNEAQ (reference sequence). This CDR3 is 13 amino acids long. Trimming cost V 1 base and J 7 bases; bases outside gene matches: 3. CDR3 nucleotides: TGTGCCAGCAGCTTAGTAACAGGGGTTGGCTACACCTTC. Amino acid sequence: CASSLVTGVGYTF.

This chain connects TRBV4-2 to TRBJ1-1; D gene unclear. V was cut by 0 bases and J by 1 base, with 12 bases left in between. CDR1 and CDR2 from the germline V gene are LGHNA and YNFKEQ. This CDR3 contains 16 residues. CDR3 DNA sequence: TGTGCCAGCAGCCAAGATACCCCTTCAGGGAACACTGAAGCTTTCTTT. This translates into CASSQDTPSGNTEAFF.

The genes are TRBV6-4 and TRBJ1-1; a weak D match, TRBD1 (5 bases). CDR3 length: 14 amino acids. The V gene lost 0 bases and the J gene lost 7 bases, with 12 bases spanning the gap. The germline V gene has CDR1 MRHNA and CDR2 SNTAGT. Here the CDR3 DNA reads TGTGCCAGCAGTGACTCGAAGGGGCTTGTTGAAGCTTTCTTT. This translates into CASSDSKGLVEAFF.

The gene calls are TRBV3-1 (or the pseudogene TRBV3-2) and TRBJ1-6; maybe TRBD1 (6 bases). CDR1 is LGHDT and CDR2 is YNNKEL in the germline V gene (reference sequence). CDR3 length: 14 residues. V was shortened by 5 bases and J by 8 bases, with 13 bases between the two germline ends. CDR3 residues: CASSSGRGHSPLHF. Written as DNA, the CDR3 is TGTGCCAGCAGCTCGGGCAGGGGTCATTCACCCCTCCACTTT.

This rearrangement joins TRBV15 to TRBJ2-5; D is uncertain. The CDR3 is made up of 13 amino acids. Trimming shortened V by 2 bases and J by 5 bases, and 9 bases separated the two germline ends. Germline CDR1 reads LNHNV; CDR2 reads YYDKDF (reference sequence). CDR3 in DNA: TGTGCCACCAGCAGACATCACGGGGAGACCCAGTACTTC. It is translated as CATSRHHGETQYF. Based on the CDR3 plus reference TRBV15 and TRBJ2-5, the full variable domain is DAMVIQNPRYQVTQFGKPVTLSCSQTLNHNVMYWYQQKSSQAPKLLFHYYDKDFNNEADTPDNFQSRRPNTSFCFLDIRSPGLGDTAMYLCATSRHHGETQYFGPGTRLLVL.

The chain carries TRBV27 and TRBJ1-4; D possibly corresponds to TRBD1 (5 bases). V shed 6 bases and J shed 7 bases, with 15 bases lying between them. Germline loops: CDR1 MNHEY, CDR2 SMNVEV (reference sequence). This CDR3 comprises 14 residues. The CDR3 here is CASSKTASFEKLFF. The CDR3, as DNA: TGTGCCAGCAGCAAGACAGCGTCTTTTGAAAAACTGTTTTTT.

The chain combines TRBV3-1 (or the pseudogene TRBV3-2) with TRBJ1-4, with TRBD1 identical over 9 bases. The junction had 7 bases not matched to a gene; V was cut back by 3 bases and J by 14 bases. This CDR3 comprises 13 residues. Germline V gene lookup returns CDR1 LGHDT and CDR2 YNNKEL (reference sequence). CDR3 in amino acids: CASSQGQGWVLFF. CDR3 DNA sequence: TGTGCCAGCAGCCAGGGACAGGGCTGGGTGCTGTTTTTT.

This chain links TRBV5-1 with TRBJ1-1; possibly TRBD1 for D (5 bases). V lost 0 bases, J lost 5 bases, and 11 bases lay in between. Germline V lookup: CDR1 SGHRS, CDR2 YFSETQ. The CDR3 consists of 14 residues. CDR3 loop: CASSLAMGGTEAFF. CDR3 bases: TGCGCCAGCAGCTTGGCGATGGGGGGAACTGAAGCTTTCTTT.

The chain joins TRBV3-1 (or the pseudogene TRBV3-2) to TRBJ2-3; D possibly corresponds to TRBD2 (6 bases). V was shortened by 2 bases and J by 2 bases, with 11 bases between the two germline ends. Germline V gene lookup returns CDR1 LGHDT and CDR2 YNNKEL (reference sequence). This CDR3 is built from 15 residues. Written as DNA, the CDR3 is TGTGCCAGCAGCCAACCGGGGGTGTACACAGATACGCAGTATTTT. Encoded protein: CASSQPGVYTDTQYF.

The chain links TRBV7-3 to TRBJ2-1; tentatively, D is TRBD2 (6 bases). The CDR3 length is 16 residues. V lost 5 bases, J lost 3 bases, and 17 bases lay in between. Germline assignment: CDR1 SGHTA and CDR2 FQGTGA. The DNA for the CDR3 is TGTGCCAGCAGCACTGAGGCGGGAAAGGACTACAATGAGCAGTTCTTC. Translated, it gives CASSTEAGKDYNEQFF.

The rearrangement uses TRBV4-2 and TRBJ1-2, with 10 positions matching TRBD1. Per germline, CDR1 LGHNA and CDR2 YNFKEQ. This CDR3 has 14 residues. The V and J ends lost 3 bases and 5 bases, in that order; junction bases with no gene match: 3. CDR3 in amino acids: CASSQRQGAYGYTF. CDR3 in DNA: TGTGCCAGCAGCCAGCGACAGGGGGCATATGGCTACACCTTC.

This clone was detected only once. This sequence joins TRBV3-1 (or the pseudogene TRBV3-2) and TRBJ2-2; D is unresolved. Between the trimmed V and J ends, which lost 4 bases and 7 bases, there was a span of 13 bases. Germline CDR1 LGHDT, CDR2 YNNKEL (reference sequence). The CDR3 is 14 amino acids. The CDR3 loop reads CASSRESASGELFF. CDR3 bases: TGTGCCAGCAGCCGAGAATCAGCGAGCGGGGAGCTGTTTTTT.

The gene calls are TRBV18 and TRBJ1-5; 7 nucleotides line up with TRBD1. The ends lost 6 bases at V and 7 bases at J; junction bases unmatched: 9. The CDR3 consists of 14 residues. Germline V CDR1 and CDR2: KGHSH, LQKENI. CDR3 DNA: TGTGCCAGCTCGCCAGGGAGAGGGGGCCAGCCCCAGCATTTT. This gives the protein CASSPGRGGQPQHF. The whole variable domain, remainder taken from reference TRBV18 and TRBJ1-5, is NAGVMQNPRHLVRRRGQEARLRCSPMKGHSHVYWYRQLPEEGLKFMVYLQKENIIDESGMPKERFSAEFPKEGPSILRIQQVVRGDSAAYFCASSPGRGGQPQHFGDGTRLSIL.

The genes are TRBV6-5 and TRBJ1-1; 8 bases match TRBD1. Germline assignment: CDR1 MNHEY and CDR2 SVGAGI. This CDR3 spans 15 amino acids. The V gene end was trimmed by 4 bases and the J gene end by 5 bases; junction bases not matched to a gene: 9. Here the CDR3 DNA reads TGTGCCAGCAGTTCAGGGGGCCCAGTAAAGACTGAAGCTTTCTTT. Protein product: CASSSGGPVKTEAFF.